This entry features one T cell receptor beta chain sequence. The entry originates in a study of blood T cell repertoires in COVID-19. Data came from immunoSEQ multiplex PCR; TCRdb stores just in-frame clones and leaves some out. The sample gives roughly 26,000 clones, around 86% of which show up once; 25% is in the top ten. The CDR3 totals 14 residues. Trimming shortened V by 4 bases and J by 1 base, and 9 bases separated the two germline ends. CDR1 and CDR2 (germline): ENHRY, SYGVKD. The chain carries TRBV10-3 and TRBJ2-3; D perhaps matches TRBD2 (7 bases). The sequence came from a human donor with active COVID-19. The donor label of this sample is uncertain. Material: peripheral blood. The CDR3 protein is CAISGGGRTDTQYF. Written as DNA, the CDR3 is TGTGCCATCAGTGGGGGGGGCCGCACAGATACGCAGTATTTT.